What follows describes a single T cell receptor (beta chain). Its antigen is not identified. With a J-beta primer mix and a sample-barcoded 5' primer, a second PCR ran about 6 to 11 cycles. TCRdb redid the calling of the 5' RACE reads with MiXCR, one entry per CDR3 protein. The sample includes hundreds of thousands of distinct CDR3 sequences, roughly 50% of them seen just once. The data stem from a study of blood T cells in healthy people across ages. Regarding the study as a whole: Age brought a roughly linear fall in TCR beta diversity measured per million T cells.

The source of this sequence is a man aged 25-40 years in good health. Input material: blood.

The CDR3 here is CASKNRGSMAFF. The CDR3 DNA reads TGTGCCAGCAAGAACAGGGGTAGTATGGCTTTCTTT. J is TRBJ1-1 and V is TRBV6-1; 7 bases fit TRBD1. Germline V gives CDR1 MNHNS, CDR2 SASEGT. V was pared by 7 bases and J by 11 bases, with 10 bases of the junction left unmatched. The CDR3 covers 12 residues.